The 20 T cell receptor beta chains listed next were all sequenced from one sample in a study of T-cell reconstitution after alpha-beta-depleted transplantation in children. It was with unique molecular identifiers that the TCRbeta library was prepared. TCRdb analysed the PCR reads with MiXCR anew, one entry per CDR3 protein. Among approximately 390,000 distinct CDR3 sequences listed, roughly a tenth were seen once. This material consisted of PBMCs from the stem cell graft donor, taken from the stem cell graft. The receptors derive from a human donor who donated a stem cell graft to a child with acute myeloid leukemia.

This clonotype was seen a single time. A much larger clone differs from this one at a single base, so this may be a read error. CDR3 coding DNA: TGCAGTGCTAGAGACTACATCGGCTACAAGCAGTACTTC. It encodes CSARDYIGYKQYF. This rearrangement joins TRBV20-1 to TRBJ2-7; D uncertain. In germline, CDR1 is DFQATT, CDR2 SNEGSKA (reference sequence). This CDR3 spans 13 amino acids.

This clonotype was seen a few times. V usage is TRBV7-2 and J usage is TRBJ2-2; unclear D gene. The V end was cut by 5 bases, the J end by 3 bases, with 13 bases between. The CDR3 sequence is 15 residues long. CDR1 is SGHTA, CDR2 FQGNSA, per germline. CDR3 sequence: CASSPGQLDTGELFF. In nucleotides, the CDR3 is TGTGCCAGCAGCCCCGGGCAGCTGGACACCGGGGAGCTGTTTTTT. Looking up the rest from reference TRBV7-2 and TRBJ2-2 gives the full variable domain: GAGVSQSPSNKVTEKGKDVELRCDPISGHTALYWYRQSLGQGLEFLIYFQGNSAPDKSGLPSDRFSAERTGGSVSTLTIQRTQQEDSAVYLCASSPGQLDTGELFFGEGSRLTVL.

A few counts support this clonotype. The chain couples TRBV5-1 to TRBJ2-1; D might be TRBD1 (6 bases). Germline CDR1 reads SGHRS; CDR2 reads YFSETQ. The CDR3 sequence is 17 residues long. V lost 2 bases, J lost 2 bases, and 17 bases lay in between. The CDR3 DNA reads TGCGCCAGCAGCTTAGGGGGTGGGGCGGGCGCCTACAATGAGCAGTTCTTC. It specifies CASSLGGGAGAYNEQFF. Using reference TRBV5-1 and TRBJ2-1 for the parts outside the CDR3, the full variable domain is KAGVTQTPRYLIKTRGQQVTLSCSPISGHRSVSWYQQTPGQGLQFLFEYFSETQRNKGNFPGRFSGRQFSNSRSEMNVSTLELGDSALYLCASSLGGGAGAYNEQFFGPGTRLTVL.

The genes are TRBV11-1 and TRBJ2-1, with 11 bases identical to TRBD2. The CDR3 totals 19 residues. CDR1 SGHAT and CDR2 FQDESV come from the germline V gene (reference sequence). V lost 6 bases and J lost 4; bases outside the gene matches: 17. Here the CDR3 reads CASRTGTSGAWRGYNEQFF. CDR3 sequence (DNA): TGTGCCAGCAGAACCGGGACTAGCGGCGCCTGGCGTGGGTACAATGAGCAGTTCTTC.

This clonotype was counted many times. The V call is TRBV29-1, the J call TRBJ2-3, with 13 nucleotides matching TRBD2. The CDR3 is 17 residues long. From germline, CDR1 is SQVTM and CDR2 ANQGSEA. J lost 0 bases, V lost 6 bases, and 9 bases had no gene match. This chain's CDR3 is CSVAGTSGTLSTDTQYF. The CDR3 DNA follows: TGCAGCGTCGCCGGGACTAGCGGGACCCTTAGCACAGATACGCAGTATTTT.

This clonotype was observed many times. The chain is built from TRBV6-1 and TRBJ2-1; TRBD1 matches 9 bases. The CDR3 has 13 amino acids. Germline assignment: CDR1 MNHNS and CDR2 SASEGT. V lost 5 bases to trimming and J lost 6 bases; unmatched junction nucleotides: 2. The CDR3, as DNA: TGTGCCAGCAGTCAGACAGGGGGCAATGAGCAGTTCTTC. This gives the protein CASSQTGGNEQFF.

This clonotype was observed a few times. The rearrangement uses TRBV10-3 and TRBJ2-1; 12 bases are a match to TRBD2. CDR1 ENHRY and CDR2 SYGVKD come from the germline V gene. This CDR3 has 17 amino acids. J lost 1 base, V lost 4 bases, and 5 bases had no gene match. The CDR3 region is CAISVKLAGGSYNEQFF. For the CDR3, the DNA is TGTGCCATCAGTGTAAAACTAGCGGGAGGTTCCTACAATGAGCAGTTCTTC.

The chain couples TRBV5-8 to TRBJ2-3; 8 bases match TRBD2. The junction had 2 bases not matched to a gene; V was cut back by 0 bases and J by 2 bases. The CDR3 extends over 15 amino acids. CDR1 and CDR2 from the germline V gene are SGHTS and YDEGEE. CDR3 residues: CASSLGGGTTDTQYF. The CDR3 DNA sequence: TGTGCCAGCAGCTTGGGCGGGGGGACCACAGATACGCAGTATTTT.

The chain employs TRBV27 and TRBJ2-5, with TRBD1 identical over 10 bases. The CDR3 has 13 amino acids. In germline, CDR1 is MNHEY, CDR2 SMNVEV (reference sequence). V trimming: 8 bases; J trimming: 4 bases; junction bases outside the gene matches: 4. The chain's CDR3 is CASGGQGGETQYF. CDR3 nucleotides: TGTGCCAGCGGCGGACAGGGGGGAGAGACCCAGTACTTC.

The genes are TRBV20-1 and TRBJ1-6; TRBD1 agrees at 7 bases. The ends lost 3 bases at V and 5 bases at J; junction bases unmatched: 1. The CDR3 has 13 residues. Germline V gives CDR1 DFQATT, CDR2 SNEGSKA (reference sequence). CDR3 nucleotides: TGCAGTGCTAGGGGACAGCATAATTCACCCCTCCACTTT. Translation: CSARGQHNSPLHF.

The chain recombines TRBV6-2 or TRBV6-3 with TRBJ2-3; either TRBD1 or TRBD2 may fit D (6 bases each). CDR1 is MNHEY, CDR2 SVGEGT, per germline. Between the trimmed V and J ends, which lost 8 bases and 3 bases, there was a span of 12 bases. This CDR3 comprises 13 residues. CDR3 DNA: TGTGCCAGCGAAGGGGGAGGTACAGATACGCAGTATTTT. Protein product: CASEGGGTDTQYF.

A few counts support this clonotype. The chain uses TRBV9 and TRBJ2-1; the D gene is possibly TRBD1 (6 bases). The V gene lost 1 base and the J gene lost 3 bases, with 11 bases spanning the gap. The germline gives CDR1 SGDLS, CDR2 YYNGEE. The CDR3 length is 15 residues. CDR3 amino acids: CASSVIQGNYNEQFF. The CDR3 DNA reads TGTGCCAGCAGCGTAATTCAGGGGAACTACAATGAGCAGTTCTTC.

The V and J genes are TRBV5-1 and TRBJ2-1; no reliable D call. CDR1 is SGHRS, CDR2 YFSETQ, per germline. CDR3 length equals 13 residues. The V end was cut by 4 bases, the J end by 9 bases, with 14 bases between. CDR3 nucleotides: TGCGCCAGCAGCCACAGTGACGGCGGTGAGCAGTTCTTC. It codes for CASSHSDGGEQFF.

The chain employs TRBV5-1 and TRBJ2-2; tentatively, D is TRBD1 (5 bases). Between the trimmed V and J ends, which lost 5 bases and 2 bases, there was a span of 10 bases. Germline V gives CDR1 SGHRS, CDR2 YFSETQ. The length of the CDR3 is 14 residues. The CDR3 reads CASSMQGNTGELFF. The CDR3 DNA is TGCGCCAGCAGTATGCAGGGTAACACCGGGGAGCTGTTTTTT. Complete variable domain (other parts from reference TRBV5-1 and TRBJ2-2): KAGVTQTPRYLIKTRGQQVTLSCSPISGHRSVSWYQQTPGQGLQFLFEYFSETQRNKGNFPGRFSGRQFSNSRSEMNVSTLELGDSALYLCASSMQGNTGELFFGEGSRLTVL.

The chain has TRBV5-1 and TRBJ2-6, with no clear D. This CDR3 comprises 15 residues. V was pared by 4 bases and J by 2 bases, with 10 bases between. The V gene's germline CDR1 is SGHRS and CDR2 YFSETQ. This CDR3 reads CASSPSFPGANVLTF. CDR3 nucleotides: TGCGCCAGCAGCCCCAGTTTCCCTGGGGCCAACGTCCTGACTTTC. The full variable domain, in which reference TRBV5-1 and TRBJ2-6 provide the parts outside the CDR3, is KAGVTQTPRYLIKTRGQQVTLSCSPISGHRSVSWYQQTPGQGLQFLFEYFSETQRNKGNFPGRFSGRQFSNSRSEMNVSTLELGDSALYLCASSPSFPGANVLTFGAGSRLTVL.

The V call is TRBV4-2, the J call TRBJ2-2; D not certain. Trimming pared 0 bases from V and 0 bases from J, leaving 8 bases between. CDR3 length: 16 residues. CDR1 and CDR2 from the germline V gene are LGHNA and YNFKEQ. CDR3 bases: TGTGCCAGCAGCCAAGATTTAACCCCGAACACCGGGGAGCTGTTTTTT. Residues: CASSQDLTPNTGELFF.

This clonotype has just a few counts. This chain joins TRBV5-1 and TRBJ1-1, with 8 bases lining up with TRBD1. With 0 bases clipped from V and 1 base from J, the junction kept 5 bases outside the gene matches. Germline-derived CDR1 and CDR2 are SGHRS and YFSETQ. There are 16 residues in the CDR3. The CDR3 nucleotides read TGCGCCAGCAGCTTGGGGACAGGGTACCGGAACACTGAAGCTTTCTTT. Its protein product is CASSLGTGYRNTEAFF. Looking up the rest from reference TRBV5-1 and TRBJ1-1 gives the full variable domain: KAGVTQTPRYLIKTRGQQVTLSCSPISGHRSVSWYQQTPGQGLQFLFEYFSETQRNKGNFPGRFSGRQFSNSRSEMNVSTLELGDSALYLCASSLGTGYRNTEAFFGQGTRLTVV.

This clonotype was observed a few times. V gene TRBV12-3 or TRBV12-4 combines with J gene TRBJ2-2, with a tentative D call TRBD1 (7 bases). The CDR3 covers 12 residues. The V gene lost 7 bases and the J gene lost 7 bases, with 10 bases spanning the gap. CDR3 residues: CASTGGYGELFF. In DNA, the CDR3 is TGTGCCAGCACAGGGGGGTACGGGGAGCTGTTTTTT.

In its sample, this clonotype was seen a few times. The V gene is TRBV19, the J gene TRBJ1-2; D gene uncertain. The CDR3 has 14 amino acids. The germline CDR1 and CDR2 sequences are LNHDA and SQIVND (reference sequence). V was shortened by 5 bases and J by 4 bases, with 14 bases between the two germline ends. In DNA form, the CDR3 reads TGTGCCAGTAGTTCCCGTCCTGATTCCTATGGCTACACCTTC. Translating gives CASSSRPDSYGYTF.

This clonotype was observed a handful of times. The V gene is TRBV12-3 or TRBV12-4, the J gene TRBJ1-3; D unclear. V was trimmed by 3 bases and J by 0 bases, leaving 9 bases between them. CDR3 size: 15 residues. The CDR3 coding sequence is TGTGCCAGCAGTTTCGGCCGAAGCTCTGGAAACACCATATATTTT. Translating it yields CASSFGRSSGNTIYF.